Following are 24 T cell receptor beta chains from one sample sequenced in a study of blood T cell repertoires in COVID-19. Here immunoSEQ multiplex PCR was the method, and the copy in TCRdb shows in-frame clones only, minus some. The sample contains 90,000 to 110,000 clones, over 75% of which appear only once. Sample: peripheral blood. The receptors here all came from a woman aged 50 to 60 with acute or convalescent COVID-19.

J is TRBJ2-2 and V is TRBV6-1, with TRBD2 identical over 8 bases. The ends lost 1 base at V and 6 bases at J; junction bases unmatched: 10. The CDR3 covers 17 residues. Germline lookup yields CDR1 MNHNS and CDR2 SASEGT. CDR3 DNA: TGTGCCAGCAGTGAAGGAGATGGTAGCGGGGTGGCCGGGGAGCTGTTTTTT. Translating it yields CASSEGDGSGVAGELFF.

The chain employs TRBV5-1 and TRBJ1-3; TRBD1 matches at 7 bases. Trimming took 3 bases from V and 0 from J; bases not matched to a gene: 9. The CDR3 contains 17 residues. Germline CDR1 and CDR2: SGHRS and YFSETQ. In DNA form, the CDR3 reads TGCGCCAGCAGCTGGGAACTACAGGGGTTCTCTGGAAACACCATATATTTT. It translates to CASSWELQGFSGNTIYF.

This rearrangement joins TRBV6-5 to TRBJ1-5; tentative D call: TRBD1 (5 bases). The CDR3 sequence is 15 residues long. Germline values: CDR1 MNHEY, CDR2 SVGAGI. V was clipped by 7 bases and J by 4 bases, with 17 bases between them. The CDR3 region has the DNA TGTGCCAGCAAGACAGCGTCGTCTGGAAATCAGCCCCAGCATTTT. Its translation is CASKTASSGNQPQHF.

V is TRBV10-1 and J is TRBJ1-1; unclear D gene. The germline CDR1 and CDR2 sequences are WNHNN and SYGVQD (reference sequence). V was cut by 3 bases and J by 8 bases, with 16 bases left in between. This CDR3 contains 14 residues. Written as DNA, the CDR3 is TGCGCCAGCAGTGACGGGCAAGGAGGGAGAGAAGCTTTCTTT. It specifies CASSDGQGGREAFF.

V is TRBV19 and J is TRBJ1-1; maybe TRBD1 (5 bases). The germline V gene encodes CDR1 LNHDA and CDR2 SQIVND (reference sequence). The CDR3 sequence is 12 residues long. V was pared by 5 bases and J by 5 bases, with 9 bases between. CDR3 DNA sequence: TGTGCCAGTAGTTGGAGGGGAACTGAAGCTTTCTTT. Translated, it gives CASSWRGTEAFF.

V gene TRBV13 combines with J gene TRBJ2-3, with D possibly being TRBD1 (6 bases). Germline values: CDR1 PRHDT, CDR2 FYEKMQ (reference sequence). Between the trimmed V and J ends, which lost 2 bases and 2 bases, there was a span of 14 bases. CDR3 length: 16 residues. The CDR3 bases are TGTGCCAGCAGCTTAAAAGGACAGACTGACACAGATACGCAGTATTTT. Protein product: CASSLKGQTDTDTQYF.

The chain uses TRBV18 and TRBJ1-2; D gene uncertain. CDR3 size: 14 residues. V was clipped by 0 bases and J by 3 bases, with 8 bases between them. CDR1 KGHSH and CDR2 LQKENI come from the germline V gene. The DNA for the CDR3 is TGTGCCAGCTCACCACCGGAGGGTGACTATGGCTACACCTTC. Translation: CASSPPEGDYGYTF.

This clone was counted a few times. The chain recombines TRBV4-2 with TRBJ1-1; tentatively, D is TRBD1 (6 bases). With 0 bases removed from V and 3 bases from J, the gap between germline ends came to 23 bases. The CDR3 extends over 19 amino acids. Per germline, CDR1 LGHNA and CDR2 YNFKEQ. Here the CDR3 reads CASSQDHWAGVGSDTEAFF. In DNA form, the CDR3 reads TGTGCCAGCAGCCAAGATCATTGGGCAGGGGTGGGTTCGGACACTGAAGCTTTCTTT.

The V and J genes are TRBV11-2 and TRBJ2-2; D might be TRBD2 (6 bases). The length of the CDR3 is 15 residues. V was pared by 5 bases and J by 5 bases, with 15 bases between. Germline-derived CDR1 and CDR2 are SGHAT and FQNNGV. CDR3 nucleotide sequence: TGTGCCAGCAGCGTATACCTTGGGGGGACCGGGGAGCTGTTTTTT. This sequence encodes CASSVYLGGTGELFF.

In its sample, this clone was seen once. This chain joins TRBV28 and TRBJ2-1; TRBD2 matches at 10 bases. V shed 8 bases, J shed 11 bases, and the junction held 15 bases outside the gene matches. The CDR3 consists of 15 residues. CDR1 is MDHEN, CDR2 SYDVKM, per germline. The DNA for the CDR3 is TGTGCCAGCTGTGCCCCTAGCGGGGGAATAGTTAAGCAGTTCTTC. Its translation: CASCAPSGGIVKQFF.

The genes are TRBV7-2 and TRBJ2-3; D is uncertain. CDR1 is SGHTA and CDR2 is FQGNSA in the germline V gene. CDR3 size: 14 residues. Between the trimmed V and J ends, which lost 0 bases and 2 bases, there was a span of 6 bases. The CDR3: CASSLAVDTDTQYF. In nucleotides, the CDR3 is TGTGCCAGCAGCTTAGCGGTAGACACAGATACGCAGTATTTT.

This clone came up once. V gene TRBV12-5 combines with J gene TRBJ1-6, with D uncertain. V lost 6 bases to trimming and J lost 6 bases, with 6 bases between them. The CDR3 totals 12 residues. The V gene's germline CDR1 is LGHNT and CDR2 FRNRAP. This CDR3 is CASGPRNSPLHF. CDR3 coding DNA: TGTGCTAGTGGCCCCCGTAATTCACCCCTCCACTTT.

The rearrangement uses TRBV3-1 (or the pseudogene TRBV3-2) and TRBJ2-1; 7 bases align to TRBD2. Losses at the gene ends were 4 bases for V and 9 bases for J; bases not matched to a gene: 6. Germline V gene sequence: CDR1 LGHDT, CDR2 YNNKEL (reference sequence). The CDR3 contains 13 residues. CDR3 sequence: CASSLPGGIEQFF. As DNA, the CDR3 is TGTGCCAGCAGCCTCCCGGGGGGTATTGAGCAGTTCTTC.

The V and J genes are TRBV5-5 and TRBJ1-4; D is possibly TRBD1 (5 bases). Per germline, CDR1 SGHKS and CDR2 YYEKEE (reference sequence). Trimming took 4 bases from V and 8 from J, leaving 18 bases between them. The CDR3 spans 15 residues. CDR3 sequence (DNA): TGTGCCAGCAGCCCCCTCGGGACCGGGAGCGAAAAACTGTTTTTT. Translated: CASSPLGTGSEKLFF.

This clone was counted only a few times. This rearrangement joins TRBV9 to TRBJ1-2; 10 bases line up with TRBD1. With 0 bases clipped from V and 5 bases from J, the junction kept 4 bases outside the gene matches. This CDR3 contains 15 residues. Germline V lookup: CDR1 SGDLS, CDR2 YYNGEE. CDR3 residues: CASSVEGTGAYGYTF. The DNA for the CDR3 is TGTGCCAGCAGCGTAGAAGGGACAGGGGCATATGGCTACACCTTC.

V usage is TRBV3-1 (or the pseudogene TRBV3-2) and J usage is TRBJ1-6; TRBD1 agrees at 7 bases. CDR1 and CDR2 from the germline V gene are LGHDT and YNNKEL (reference sequence). The CDR3 runs to 17 residues. The junction had 11 bases not matched to a gene; V was cut back by 8 bases and J by 1 base. The CDR3 sequence: CASGRGQGRSYNSPLHF. The CDR3 DNA follows: TGTGCCAGCGGAAGGGGGCAGGGAAGGTCCTATAATTCACCCCTCCACTTT.

The chain has TRBV15 and TRBJ1-2; the D gene is possibly TRBD1 (6 bases). This CDR3 has 13 residues. The V gene's germline CDR1 is LNHNV and CDR2 YYDKDF (reference sequence). Between the trimmed V and J ends, which lost 5 bases and 2 bases, there was a span of 9 bases. CDR3 sequence reads: CATSPDRNYGYTF. The DNA for the CDR3 is TGTGCCACCAGCCCCGACAGGAACTATGGCTACACCTTC.

V is TRBV19 and J is TRBJ1-1; weak D call: TRBD1 (5 bases). The CDR3 is 18 amino acids. CDR1 and CDR2 from the germline V gene are LNHDA and SQIVND (reference sequence). Trimming cost V 6 bases and J 2 bases, with 25 bases left between them. As DNA, the CDR3 is TGTGCCAGTAGAACCCGCCTGGGGCAGCCGAGTTCCAACACTGAAGCTTTCTTT. Translated: CASRTRLGQPSSNTEAFF.

This chain joins TRBV3-1 (or the pseudogene TRBV3-2) and TRBJ1-6, with 9 bases matching TRBD1. Per germline, CDR1 LGHDT and CDR2 YNNKEL (reference sequence). V trimming: 5 bases; J trimming: 7 bases; junction bases outside the gene matches: 3. The CDR3 contains 14 residues. The DNA for the CDR3 is TGTGCCAGCAGCAGAGACAGGGGGAATTCACCCCTCCACTTT. It encodes CASSRDRGNSPLHF.

The chain couples TRBV18 to TRBJ1-1; D perhaps matches TRBD1 (6 bases). Trimming took 3 bases from V and 0 from J, leaving 14 bases between them. This CDR3 comprises 16 residues. Germline V gene lookup returns CDR1 KGHSH and CDR2 LQKENI. For the CDR3, the DNA is TGTGCCAGCTCACCGGGATCGACAGGAATGAACACTGAAGCTTTCTTT. Its translation: CASSPGSTGMNTEAFF.

This sequence joins TRBV5-4 and TRBJ2-5; 7 nucleotides align to TRBD1. Germline values: CDR1 SGHNT, CDR2 YYREEE (reference sequence). This CDR3 region has 18 residues. The trim removed 0 bases at V and 10 bases at J, leaving 21 bases unmatched. The CDR3 protein is CASSLGTGTGAIKHGQYF. For the CDR3, the DNA is TGTGCCAGCAGCTTGGGAACGGGTACAGGGGCAATTAAACACGGCCAGTACTTC.

This clone occurred a few times. This chain links TRBV3-1 (or the pseudogene TRBV3-2) with TRBJ1-6, with TRBD1 as a possible D gene (5 bases). The germline gives CDR1 LGHDT, CDR2 YNNKEL (reference sequence). CDR3 length: 14 residues. The V gene lost 7 bases and the J gene lost 5 bases, with 12 bases spanning the gap. The CDR3 DNA reads as TGTGCCAGCACCCAGGGCGGGGATAATTCACCCCTCCACTTT. This codes for CASTQGGDNSPLHF.

The V and J genes are TRBV15 and TRBJ2-1; D unclear. V was pared by 2 bases and J by 4 bases, with 15 bases between. The CDR3 sequence is 16 residues long. Germline V lookup: CDR1 LNHNV, CDR2 YYDKDF (reference sequence). CDR3 DNA: TGTGCCACCAGCAGAAAGTACTTACTACAATACAATGAGCAGTTCTTC. As protein: CATSRKYLLQYNEQFF.

V and J are TRBV12-5 and TRBJ2-5; 11 nucleotides agree with TRBD2. Germline assignment: CDR1 LGHNT and CDR2 FRNRAP. The CDR3 is 17 residues long. V was pared by 0 bases and J by 2 bases, with 5 bases of the junction left unmatched. The DNA for the CDR3 is TGTGCTAGTGGTTTGGTACTGACTAGCGGGGTGCAAGAGACCCAGTACTTC. It specifies CASGLVLTSGVQETQYF.